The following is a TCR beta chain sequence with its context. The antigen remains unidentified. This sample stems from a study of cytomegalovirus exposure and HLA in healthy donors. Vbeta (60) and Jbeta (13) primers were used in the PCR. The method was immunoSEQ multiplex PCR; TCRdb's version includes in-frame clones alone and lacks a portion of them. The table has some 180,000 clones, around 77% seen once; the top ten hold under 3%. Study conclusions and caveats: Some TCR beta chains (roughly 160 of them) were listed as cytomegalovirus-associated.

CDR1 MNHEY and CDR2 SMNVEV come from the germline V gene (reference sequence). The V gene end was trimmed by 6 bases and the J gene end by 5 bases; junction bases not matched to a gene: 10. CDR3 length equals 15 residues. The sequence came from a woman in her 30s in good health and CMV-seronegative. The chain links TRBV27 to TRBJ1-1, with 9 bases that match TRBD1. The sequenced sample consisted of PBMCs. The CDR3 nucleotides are TGTGCCAGCAGGGACAGGGGTATGGTAGGGACTGAAGCTTTCTTT. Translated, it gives CASRDRGMVGTEAFF.